Below are 31 T cell receptor beta chains sequenced from a single sample in a study of control samples from healthy donors and cancer patients. Clones were read by immunoSEQ multiplex PCR, and TCRdb kept only the in-frame ones, dropping some. Of about 160,000 clones listed, about 94% are singletons. Sequencing was done on a sample of blood. These receptors all come from a woman aged 40 to 55 in good health.

The rearrangement uses TRBV6-2 or TRBV6-3 and TRBJ2-7; D unresolved. The CDR3 length is 14 residues. Trimming removed 5 bases at V and 1 base at J, with 12 bases between. The germline CDR1 and CDR2 sequences are MNHEY and SVGEGT. The CDR3 protein is CASSVAGYSYEQYF. The DNA for the CDR3 is TGTGCCAGCAGTGTTGCTGGGTATTCCTACGAGCAGTACTTC.

The J gene is TRBJ1-1, the V gene TRBV5-4; D call uncertain. This CDR3 contains 11 residues. Germline values: CDR1 SGHNT, CDR2 YYREEE (reference sequence). The ends were cut back, 0 bases at V and 11 bases at J, with 8 bases in the middle. The DNA for the CDR3 is TGTGCCAGCAGCTTGGGGCAGTCGGCTTTCTTT. Translation gives CASSLGQSAFF. Variable domain in full (rest from reference TRBV5-4 and TRBJ1-1): ETGVTQSPTHLIKTRGQQVTLRCSSQSGHNTVSWYQQALGQGPQFIFQYYREEENGRGNFPPRFSGLQFPNYSSELNVNALELDDSALYLCASSLGQSAFFGQGTRLTVV.

The chain carries TRBV24-1 and TRBJ2-3; D is uncertain. Trimming stripped 3 bases from V and 4 bases from J, with 13 bases between. There are 15 residues in the CDR3. CDR1 is KGHDR, CDR2 SFDVKD, per germline. CDR3 sequence reads: CATSDPLDTADTQYF. The CDR3 DNA is TGTGCCACCAGTGATCCGCTGGATACGGCAGATACGCAGTATTTT.

This clone was detected once. Here the CDR3 reads CASSILTSSDTQYF. For the CDR3, the DNA is TGTGCCAGTAGTATCCTGACTAGTTCCGATACGCAGTATTTT. The V call is TRBV19, the J call TRBJ2-3; D might be TRBD2 (6 bases). V shed 3 bases and J shed 6 bases, with 13 bases lying between them. Germline CDR1 reads LNHDA; CDR2 reads SQIVND (reference sequence). The CDR3 contains 14 residues. The whole variable domain, remainder taken from reference TRBV19 and TRBJ2-3, is DGGITQSPKYLFRKEGQNVTLSCEQNLNHDAMYWYRQDPGQGLRLIYYSQIVNDFQKGDIAEGYSVSREKKESFPLTVTSAQKNPTAFYLCASSILTSSDTQYFGPGTRLTVL.

The rearrangement uses TRBV2 and TRBJ2-1; the D gene is possibly TRBD2 (5 bases). This CDR3 region has 16 residues. V lost 5 bases to trimming and J lost 7 bases, with 21 bases between them. Germline V gene sequence: CDR1 SNHLY, CDR2 FYNNEI. This CDR3 reads CASSQRRTPFGNEQFF. CDR3 DNA: TGTGCCAGCAGTCAACGCCGGACTCCCTTCGGGAATGAGCAGTTCTTC.

The chain carries TRBV30 and TRBJ1-1; D is undetermined. This CDR3 spans 13 amino acids. Trimming pared 6 bases from V and 3 bases from J, leaving 14 bases between. Germline CDR1 GTSNPN, CDR2 SVGIG (reference sequence). CDR3 sequence (DNA): TGTGCCTGCGAGGTGGCTCGGGACACTGAAGCTTTCTTT. Translation: CACEVARDTEAFF.

The chain employs TRBV24-1 and TRBJ2-1; 8 nucleotides align to TRBD2. The V segment lost 5 bases and the J segment 1 base; nucleotides outside the gene matches: 6. The CDR3 loop spans 16 amino acids. Germline V gene sequence: CDR1 KGHDR, CDR2 SFDVKD. CDR3 DNA: TGTGCCACCAGTGCCAGCGGGGGCGCATCCTACAATGAGCAGTTCTTC. It yields the protein CATSASGGASYNEQFF.

The chain is built from TRBV2 and TRBJ1-1; 8 positions match TRBD1. V was pared by 6 bases and J by 0 bases, with 6 bases of the junction left unmatched. The CDR3 length is 15 residues. From germline, CDR1 is SNHLY and CDR2 FYNNEI. Here the CDR3 DNA reads TGTGCCAGCAGGGCCGACAGGGGTATGAACACTGAAGCTTTCTTT. It codes for CASRADRGMNTEAFF.

The J gene is TRBJ1-5, the V gene TRBV10-3; D is uncertain. Deletions cut 3 bases from V and 0 bases from J, with 6 bases between. In germline, CDR1 is ENHRY, CDR2 SYGVKD. There are 14 residues in the CDR3. CDR3 nucleotides: TGTGCCATCAGTGATGGGGATAGCAATCAGCCCCAGCATTTT. Translation: CAISDGDSNQPQHF.

The chain joins TRBV7-6 to TRBJ1-5; D may be TRBD1 (6 bases). There are 16 residues in the CDR3. CDR1 SGHVS and CDR2 FNYEAQ come from the germline V gene. V was clipped by 1 base and J by 0 bases, with 10 bases between them. The CDR3 bases are TGTGCCAGCAGCTTAGGTGGCAGGGGTAGCAATCAGCCCCAGCATTTT. Amino acid sequence: CASSLGGRGSNQPQHF.

The V gene is TRBV7-9, the J gene TRBJ1-4; D gene ambiguous. Trimming left V 6 bases short and J 5 bases short, with 19 bases between. Germline values: CDR1 SEHNR, CDR2 FQNEAQ (reference sequence). This CDR3 contains 16 residues. The CDR3 here is CASRFTDDTTNEKLFF. The CDR3 coding sequence is TGTGCCAGCAGATTCACCGACGATACGACAAATGAAAAACTGTTTTTT.

The V gene is TRBV5-1, the J gene TRBJ1-1; a weak D match, TRBD1 (5 bases). The germline gives CDR1 SGHRS, CDR2 YFSETQ. The V gene lost 3 bases and the J gene lost 4 bases, with 13 bases spanning the gap. CDR3 size: 14 residues. The CDR3, as DNA: TGCGCCAGCAGCTATTCCGGGGCAATCACTGAAGCTTTCTTT. This codes for CASSYSGAITEAFF.

V usage is TRBV9 and J usage is TRBJ2-6; tentatively, D is TRBD1 (5 bases). V dropped 5 bases and J dropped 2 bases, with 14 bases sitting between them. CDR1 and CDR2 from the germline V gene are SGDLS and YYNGEE. CDR3 length: 16 residues. In DNA form, the CDR3 reads TGTGCCAGCAGGGACACCAAGGTCCCTGGGGCCAACGTCCTGACTTTC. Its protein product is CASRDTKVPGANVLTF.

This chain connects TRBV27 to TRBJ2-7; TRBD1 aligns across 10 bases. The CDR3 is 16 amino acids. Germline V gene data show CDR1 as MNHEY and CDR2 as SMNVEV (reference sequence). After removal of 3 bases from V and 4 bases from J, the junction contained 9 bases not matched to a gene. The CDR3 DNA follows: TGTGCCAGCAGTTTTCGTAGGGGACAGGGGATGTACGAGCAGTACTTC. Amino acids: CASSFRRGQGMYEQYF.

This chain connects TRBV19 to TRBJ1-3; TRBD1 is a possible D gene (6 bases). V lost 7 bases to trimming and J lost 0 bases, with 16 bases between them. Germline V gene sequence: CDR1 LNHDA, CDR2 SQIVND (reference sequence). The CDR3 totals 16 residues. Here the CDR3 reads CASMRDNANSGNTIYF. In DNA, the CDR3 is TGTGCCAGTATGCGGGACAACGCCAACTCTGGAAACACCATATATTTT.

The chain recombines TRBV7-8 with TRBJ1-5, with 10 bases fitting TRBD1. CDR1 is SGHVS, CDR2 FQNEAQ, per germline. The CDR3 runs 16 residues. The junction had 8 bases not matched to a gene; V was cut back by 5 bases and J by 4 bases. DNA of the CDR3: TGTGCCAGCAGCCATTTCCCGGGACAGGGGAATCAGCCCCAGCATTTT. Protein product: CASSHFPGQGNQPQHF.

The gene calls are TRBV9 and TRBJ2-7; 8 bases are shared with TRBD1. The CDR3 length is 15 residues. V lost 0 bases to trimming and J lost 3 bases; unmatched junction nucleotides: 5. Germline CDR1 SGDLS, CDR2 YYNGEE. The CDR3 sequence: CASSVASDRGYEQYF. The DNA of the CDR3 is TGTGCCAGCAGCGTAGCCTCCGACAGGGGCTACGAGCAGTACTTC.

This clone came up once. The chain uses TRBV27 and TRBJ1-4; D remains ambiguous. The CDR3 runs to 17 residues. Deletions cut 10 bases from V and 0 bases from J, with 21 bases between. The germline CDR1 and CDR2 sequences are MNHEY and SMNVEV (reference sequence). The CDR3 is CATSPEGGFATNEKLFF. The CDR3 DNA sequence: TGTGCCACCAGCCCGGAGGGCGGATTTGCAACTAATGAAAAACTGTTTTTT.

The chain has TRBV12-3 or TRBV12-4 and TRBJ2-7; D gene uncertain. The CDR3 is 13 residues long. Trimming removed 3 bases from V and 4 bases from J, with 10 bases in between. The CDR3 region is CASSLVLGYEQYF. The CDR3 nucleotides read TGTGCCAGCAGTTTGGTCTTGGGTTACGAGCAGTACTTC.

The sample holds one count of this clone. V and J are TRBV5-4 and TRBJ1-1, with 9 bases identical to TRBD1. V lost 3 bases and J lost 3; bases outside the gene matches: 6. Germline assignment: CDR1 SGHNT and CDR2 YYREEE (reference sequence). This CDR3 spans 15 amino acids. Here the CDR3 DNA reads TGTGCCAGCAGCTGGGGACAGGGAGGCGACACTGAAGCTTTCTTT. Translation gives CASSWGQGGDTEAFF.

This clone was detected once. The chain links TRBV3-1 (or the pseudogene TRBV3-2) to TRBJ1-2; D may be TRBD1 (5 bases). The CDR3 sequence is 18 residues long. Per germline, CDR1 LGHDT and CDR2 YNNKEL (reference sequence). The ends were cut back, 4 bases at V and 3 bases at J, with 24 bases in the middle. CDR3 nucleotide sequence: TGTGCCAGCAGCCCCGTACAAGGTCAGGGTTCGTTCGACTATGGCTACACCTTC. Residues: CASSPVQGQGSFDYGYTF.

The chain joins TRBV19 to TRBJ1-1, with unresolved D. The CDR3 covers 15 residues. Germline V gene sequence: CDR1 LNHDA, CDR2 SQIVND (reference sequence). Trimming took 6 bases from V and 1 from J, leaving 15 bases between them. The CDR3 here is CASSVDRGGNTEAFF. For the CDR3, the DNA is TGTGCCAGTAGCGTCGATCGCGGAGGGAACACTGAAGCTTTCTTT.

The V call is TRBV5-5, the J call TRBJ1-2; D ambiguous. CDR3 length: 13 residues. Germline V gene data show CDR1 as SGHKS and CDR2 as YYEKEE (reference sequence). The germline V and J ends were trimmed by 1 base and 4 bases, with 8 bases remaining between them. CDR3 nucleotide sequence: TGTGCCAGCAGCTTGACTCGTAGCTATGGCTACACCTTC. It is translated as CASSLTRSYGYTF.

This sequence joins TRBV6-2 or TRBV6-3 and TRBJ2-3; D call uncertain. The CDR3 runs to 13 residues. Trimming left V 4 bases short and J 7 bases short, with 12 bases between. The germline gives CDR1 MNHEY, CDR2 SVGEGT. The CDR3 coding sequence is TGTGCCAGCAGTTCTGCCCCCTGGAATACGCAGTATTTT. It translates to CASSSAPWNTQYF.

This rearrangement joins TRBV10-3 to TRBJ1-1, with 9 bases aligning to TRBD1. V lost 8 bases, J lost 1 base, and 5 bases stayed unmatched. The CDR3 has 14 amino acids. Germline CDR1 is ENHRY and CDR2 is SYGVKD. For the CDR3, the DNA is TGTGCCATCTCCCGGGACAGGGAGAACACTGAAGCTTTCTTT. As protein: CAISRDRENTEAFF.

The table lists this clone with a few counts. V usage is TRBV19 and J usage is TRBJ1-5; D unresolved. V dropped 6 bases and J dropped 5 bases, with 14 bases sitting between them. This CDR3 has 14 amino acids. Germline lookup yields CDR1 LNHDA and CDR2 SQIVND (reference sequence). This CDR3 reads CASSPQGSYQPQHF. The CDR3 nucleotides read TGTGCCAGTAGCCCCCAAGGTTCCTATCAGCCCCAGCATTTT.

On this clone itself: The junction and the germline gene differ at one end; a read error may be behind it. The CDR3 nucleotides read TGTGCCAGCAGTTCTCTGAATCGGCCCCAGCATTTT. Amino acid sequence: CASSSLNRPQHF. This chain joins TRBV12-3 or TRBV12-4 and TRBJ1-5; D uncertain. This CDR3 is 12 amino acids long.

The chain combines TRBV18 with TRBJ1-3; 7 bases align to TRBD1. V lost 3 bases to trimming and J lost 0 bases; unmatched junction nucleotides: 5. The CDR3 is 16 residues long. The germline V gene has CDR1 KGHSH and CDR2 LQKENI. The CDR3 region is CASSPTGVNSGNTIYF. Here the CDR3 DNA reads TGTGCCAGCTCACCTACAGGGGTAAACTCTGGAAACACCATATATTTT.

Notes on this clone: The junction departs from the called germline gene at one end, perhaps through a read error. The genes are TRBV19 and TRBJ1-5, with D perhaps matching TRBD1 (6 bases). Germline assignment: CDR1 LNHDA and CDR2 SQIVND (reference sequence). CDR3 size: 14 residues. The CDR3 sequence: CASSNSGGNQPQHF. CDR3 DNA: TGTGCCAGTTCCAACTCCGGGGGCAACCAGCCCCAGCATTTT. The full variable domain, its missing parts supplied by reference TRBV19 and TRBJ1-5, is DGGITQSPKYLFRKEGQNVTLSCEQNLNHDAMYWYRQDPGQGLRLIYYSQIVNDFQKGDIAEGYSVSREKKESFPLTVTSAQKNPTAFYLCASSNSGGNQPQHFGDGTRLSIL.

The chain employs TRBV18 and TRBJ2-1, with no clear D. Germline lookup yields CDR1 KGHSH and CDR2 LQKENI. The V gene lost 0 bases and the J gene lost 3 bases, with 3 bases spanning the gap. The CDR3 is 13 residues long. The CDR3 DNA sequence: TGTGCCAGCTCACCACCGGACTACAATGAGCAGTTCTTC. Its translation is CASSPPDYNEQFF. Based on the CDR3 plus reference TRBV18 and TRBJ2-1, the full variable domain is NAGVMQNPRHLVRRRGQEARLRCSPMKGHSHVYWYRQLPEEGLKFMVYLQKENIIDESGMPKERFSAEFPKEGPSILRIQQVVRGDSAAYFCASSPPDYNEQFFGPGTRLTVL.

This rearrangement joins TRBV4-3 to TRBJ1-5, with TRBD1 as a possible D gene (6 bases). Germline CDR1 reads LGHNA; CDR2 reads YSLEER. This CDR3 contains 15 residues. Trimming stripped 4 bases from V and 4 bases from J, with 14 bases between. CDR3 sequence: CASSPGRGGNQPQHF. The CDR3 coding sequence is TGCGCCAGCAGCCCTGGCAGGGGAGGTAATCAGCCCCAGCATTTT.